The T cell receptor beta chain under discussion was sequenced for a study of monozygotic twins with inflammatory bowel disease. This CDR3 has 13 residues. The germline V gene encodes CDR1 KGHSH and CDR2 LQKENI. After re-calling the 5' RACE reads, TCRdb lists one entry per CDR3 protein, DNA absent. This sample's table has about 380,000 distinct CDR3 sequences. Sequencing was done on a sample of blood. The V gene is TRBV18, the J gene TRBJ1-6. The TCR comes from a human donor with ulcerative colitis or Crohn's disease, or a healthy co-twin of an affected twin (not recorded which). CDR3 residues: CASSPRMDSPLHF.